The rows below give T cell receptor beta chains drawn from one sample of a study of blood T cells in healthy people across ages. MiXCR, applied by TCRdb to the 5' RACE reads, yields one record per CDR3 protein. This table holds over 1.5 million distinct CDR3 sequences, roughly 50% found once. Sequenced material: blood. These TCRs come from a woman in her thirties or forties in good health. CDR3s include the opening cysteine and the closing phenylalanine or tryptophan. A D gene is named only where the DNA matches it firmly. Clone size, where shown, is once, few, many, or a class for clones that have expanded.

V gene	D gene	clone size	J gene	CDR3 protein	CDR3 DNA
TRBV5-1	NA	few	TRBJ1-6	CASSSRQSHNSPLHF	TGCGCCAGCAGCTCCCGACAGTCTCATAATTCACCCCTCCACTTT
TRBV4-1	NA	NA	TRBJ2-7	CASSKQGASSYEQYF	TGCGCCAGCAGCAAACAAGGGGCCAGCTCCTACGAGCAGTACTTC
TRBV4-2	NA	NA	TRBJ1-4	CASSQDLEVSEEKLFF	TGTGCCAGCAGCCAAGATCTAGAGGTTTCGGAGGAAAAACTGTTTTTT
TRBV5-1	NA	NA	TRBJ1-1	CASSSGPSGTEAFF	TGCGCCAGCAGCTCGGGCCCCTCGGGCACTGAAGCTTTCTTT
TRBV6-5	NA	once	TRBJ1-6	CASSYRAVGFGQNSPLHF	TGTGCCAGCAGTTACCGGGCCGTTGGGTTCGGTCAGAATTCACCCCTCCACTTT
TRBV24-1	TRBD1	NA	TRBJ2-5	CATSDSTGGGETQYF	TGTGCCACCAGTGATTCGACAGGGGGCGGGGAGACCCAGTACTTC
TRBV6-5	NA	few	TRBJ2-7	CASSSADSYEQYF	TGTGCCAGCAGTTCGGCCGATTCCTACGAGCAGTACTTC
TRBV5-1	TRBD2	NA	TRBJ2-1	CASSWGTSGGYNEQFF	TGCGCCAGCAGCTGGGGGACTAGCGGGGGGTACAATGAGCAGTTCTTC
TRBV6-5	NA	NA	TRBJ2-2	CASKGINTGELFF	TGTGCCAGCAAAGGAATCAACACCGGGGAGCTGTTTTTT
TRBV13	TRBD2	NA	TRBJ2-5	CASLPGGRTYNEQYF	TGTGCCAGCCTACCGGGGGGGAGAACCTACAATGAGCAGTACTTC
TRBV11-2	NA	NA	TRBJ2-4	CASSLEAGAQNIQYF	TGTGCCAGCAGCTTAGAGGCGGGGGCACAAAACATTCAGTACTTC
TRBV25-1	NA	NA	TRBJ1-1	CASSEISKGAFF	TGTGCCAGCAGTGAAATATCAAAAGGCGCTTTCTTT
TRBV12-3/TRBV12-4	NA	NA	TRBJ2-6	CASSFTRSNSGANVLTF	TGTGCCAGCAGTTTCACCCGCTCTAACTCTGGGGCCAACGTCCTGACTTTC
TRBV7-4	NA	few	TRBJ2-1	CASSFFRPQGDNEQFF	TGTGCCAGCAGCTTTTTCCGGCCGCAGGGCGACAATGAGCAGTTCTTC
TRBV7-2	TRBD2	NA	TRBJ2-3	CASSLTSTSGYSTDTQYF	TGTGCCAGCAGCTTAACCAGTACTAGCGGGTACAGCACAGATACGCAGTATTTT
TRBV6-4	NA	NA	TRBJ2-1	CASSEGTSYNEQFF	TGTGCCAGCAGTGAGGGGACTTCCTACAATGAGCAGTTCTTC
TRBV4-3	NA	NA	TRBJ1-5	CASSQEVNQPQHF	TGCGCCAGCAGCCAAGAGGTGAATCAGCCCCAGCATTTT
TRBV28	NA	NA	TRBJ2-1	CASAGSSYNEQFF	TGTGCCAGCGCCGGGAGCTCCTACAATGAGCAGTTCTTC
TRBV7-3	TRBD1	NA	TRBJ2-3	CTSSLQGIGTDTQYF	TGTACCAGCAGCTTACAGGGGATCGGCACAGATACGCAGTATTTT
TRBV18	NA	NA	TRBJ2-3	CASSPTSLGGTDTQYF	TGTGCCAGCTCACCAACCTCTCTTGGGGGCACAGATACGCAGTATTTT
TRBV27	TRBD1	NA	TRBJ2-3	CASSPFTGASTDTQYF	TGTGCCAGCAGTCCGTTCACAGGGGCCAGCACAGATACGCAGTATTTT
TRBV7-8	TRBD1	NA	TRBJ1-6	CASSSSTGRSYNSPLHF	TGTGCCAGCAGCTCCTCGACAGGGAGGTCCTATAATTCACCCCTCCACTTT
TRBV25-1	NA	NA	TRBJ1-6	CASSGTVRQGNSPLHF	TGTGCCAGCAGTGGGACCGTAAGGCAGGGAAATTCACCCCTCCACTTT
TRBV5-1	NA	NA	TRBJ1-2	CASSLEDGGSNYGYTF	TGCGCCAGCAGCTTGGAGGATGGGGGTAGCAACTATGGCTACACCTTC
TRBV7-9	NA	NA	TRBJ2-1	CASSFPPWQGLNEQFF	TGTGCCAGCAGTTTCCCCCCGTGGCAGGGTCTCAATGAGCAGTTCTTC
TRBV20-1	TRBD2	NA	TRBJ2-4	CSATLAGVKNIQYF	TGCAGTGCCACCCTAGCGGGGGTAAAAAACATTCAGTACTTC
TRBV20-1	TRBD1	NA	TRBJ1-5	CSARVPRTGGGQPQHF	TGCAGTGCTAGAGTCCCCCGGACAGGGGGCGGACAGCCCCAGCATTTT
TRBV6-5	TRBD1	NA	TRBJ1-2	CASSYSAKLGQPFNYGYTF	TGTGCCAGCAGTTACTCGGCCAAACTGGGACAGCCGTTTAACTATGGCTACACCTTC
TRBV15	NA	NA	TRBJ1-2	CATSGSANYGYTF	TGTGCCACCAGCGGATCAGCAAACTATGGCTACACCTTC
TRBV5-1	NA	NA	TRBJ2-7	CASSFLGSNSYEQYF	TGCGCCAGCAGCTTTTTGGGCAGTAATTCCTACGAGCAGTACTTC
TRBV5-1	NA	few	TRBJ1-2	CASSLGSGSGYTF	TGCGCCAGCAGCTTGGGGTCGGGGAGCGGCTACACCTTC
TRBV18	TRBD1	NA	TRBJ2-7	CASSPLLGTGGSYEQYF	TGTGCCAGCTCACCCTTGTTAGGGACAGGGGGTTCCTACGAGCAGTACTTC
TRBV4-3	TRBD1	NA	TRBJ2-1	CASSQEGTGRNEQFF	TGCGCCAGCAGCCAAGAAGGGACAGGGAGAAATGAGCAGTTCTTC
TRBV5-1	TRBD1	NA	TRBJ1-4	CASSLVSGQSNEKLFF	TGCGCCAGCAGCTTGGTCTCGGGACAGTCTAATGAAAAACTGTTTTTT
TRBV29-1	TRBD2	NA	TRBJ2-7	CSVGSSGGAFVEQYF	TGCAGCGTTGGAAGTAGCGGGGGGGCCTTCGTCGAGCAGTACTTC
TRBV29-1	NA	NA	TRBJ2-7	CSVARSGGVFDDDYEQYF	TGCAGCGTGGCCCGGTCGGGGGGCGTATTCGATGATGATTACGAGCAGTACTTC
TRBV12-3/TRBV12-4	TRBD1	NA	TRBJ2-7	CASGTGTDPYEQYF	TGTGCCAGCGGTACCGGGACAGACCCCTACGAGCAGTACTTC
TRBV2	TRBD2	NA	TRBJ2-1	CASSEGPGGGLSYNEQFF	TGTGCCAGCAGTGAAGGTCCTGGGGGGGGGTTGTCCTACAATGAGCAGTTCTTC
TRBV7-2	TRBD1	NA	TRBJ1-6	CASRRQGANSPLHF	TGTGCCAGCAGACGACAGGGGGCTAATTCACCCCTCCACTTT
TRBV7-2	TRBD1	NA	TRBJ2-5	CASSSDRDGRGTQYF	TGTGCCAGCAGCTCTGACAGGGATGGCAGAGGGACCCAGTACTTC
TRBV20-1	NA	NA	TRBJ2-3	CSASRAAGRSTDTQYF	TGCAGTGCTAGCCGTGCGGCGGGTAGGAGCACAGATACGCAGTATTTT
TRBV28	NA	NA	TRBJ1-2	CASSLVGIGSYGYTF	TGTGCCAGCAGTTTGGTGGGCATAGGTTCCTATGGCTACACCTTC
TRBV20-1	NA	few	TRBJ2-7	CSAEIRGAIYNEQYF	TGCAGTGCTGAGATCAGAGGGGCAATATACAATGAGCAGTACTTC
TRBV20-1	NA	few	TRBJ2-7	CSAITGRWGSYEQYF	TGCAGTGCTATCACAGGGAGGTGGGGCTCCTACGAGCAGTACTTC
TRBV7-9	TRBD1	NA	TRBJ2-1	CASSKDRQGNNEQFF	TGTGCCAGCAGCAAAGACCGACAGGGAAACAATGAGCAGTTCTTC
TRBV9	TRBD2	NA	TRBJ2-1	CASSVAGGPDEQFF	TGTGCCAGCAGCGTAGCGGGGGGGCCCGATGAGCAGTTCTTC
TRBV20-1	NA	NA	TRBJ2-1	CSAMVSLLMPSNEQFF	TGCAGTGCTATGGTGTCGTTGTTGATGCCTAGCAATGAGCAGTTCTTC
TRBV28	NA	once	TRBJ1-2	CASTLRRSEDYGYTF	TGTGCCAGCACCTTGAGGCGCAGCGAGGACTATGGCTACACCTTC
TRBV28	NA	many	TRBJ1-6	CASSPGRGNSPLHF	TGTGCCAGCAGTCCGGGACGTGGAAATTCACCCCTCCACTTT
TRBV19	NA	NA	TRBJ2-5	CASSMGAVYQETQYF	TGTGCCAGTAGTATGGGGGCGGTGTACCAAGAGACCCAGTACTTC
TRBV28	TRBD1	NA	TRBJ2-5	CASSLWAQGVGETQYF	TGTGCCAGCAGTTTATGGGCACAGGGGGTGGGGGAGACCCAGTACTTC
TRBV2	NA	NA	TRBJ2-5	CASSAHRQETQYF	TGTGCCAGCAGTGCACACAGACAAGAGACCCAGTACTTC
TRBV4-3	TRBD1	NA	TRBJ1-6	CASSQDTQGASYNSPLHF	TGCGCCAGCAGCCAAGATACACAGGGGGCTTCCTATAATTCACCCCTCCACTTT
TRBV9	TRBD2	few	TRBJ2-3	CASSLAGATSSTDTQYF	TGTGCCAGCAGTTTAGCGGGGGCGACCTCTAGCACAGATACGCAGTATTTT
TRBV5-1	NA	NA	TRBJ2-7	CASSLWQTRSYNEQYF	TGCGCCAGCAGCTTGTGGCAGACCCGCTCCTACAATGAGCAGTACTTC
TRBV18	NA	NA	TRBJ2-1	CASSYEGLYNEQFF	TGTGCCAGCTCGTATGAGGGGCTCTACAATGAGCAGTTCTTC
TRBV11-2	NA	NA	TRBJ2-1	CASSLVWRGNEQFF	TGTGCCAGCAGCTTAGTGTGGCGTGGGAATGAGCAGTTCTTC
TRBV5-1	NA	few	TRBJ2-7	CASSLNPQGSYEQYF	TGCGCCAGCAGCTTAAACCCCCAGGGGTCCTACGAGCAGTACTTC
TRBV20-1	NA	once	TRBJ1-2	CSAPPGASDYGYTF	TGCAGTGCTCCCCCCGGGGCATCGGACTATGGCTACACCTTC